This record concerns one TCR beta chain sequence. The antigen remains unidentified. V gave up 8 bases and J gave up 7 bases, with 12 bases separating them. This CDR3 has 12 amino acids. Germline V lookup: CDR1 MNHNS, CDR2 SASEGT. The record originates from a study of neoadjuvant nivolumab and ipilimumab in lung cancer. Across the study: Patients got nivolumab 3 mg/kg on days 1, 15 and 29; combination added ipilimumab 1 mg/kg day 1.

Broader study findings: Pathologic regression was not significantly tied to TCR clonality.

The protocol was immunoSEQ multiplex PCR, while the TCRdb copy is restricted to in-frame clones and leaves out a portion. Among under 50,000 clones listed, roughly 91% were seen once. The origin of this receptor is an adult with non-small cell lung cancer. Some clones in this sample may be carry-over from other donors' samples. V gene TRBV6-1 combines with J gene TRBJ2-1; tentatively, D is TRBD1 or TRBD2 (5 bases each). The sample consisted of blood, taken before neoadjuvant nivolumab, alone or with ipilimumab. The CDR3 loop reads CASGTLVNEQFF. The CDR3 DNA reads TGTGCCAGCGGGACCCTAGTGAATGAGCAGTTCTTC.